The 12 T cell receptor beta chains listed next were all sequenced from one sample in a study of blood T cell repertoires in COVID-19. Sequencing was performed with immunoSEQ multiplex PCR; in TCRdb, only in-frame clones are kept and a portion is missing. The sample carries around 220,000 clones, 88% recorded once. The sample taken for sequencing was peripheral blood. These receptors were obtained from a woman in her thirties or forties who had recovered from COVID-19.

This clone was counted once. The CDR3 spells CASSETDRLVTDTQYF. The DNA of the CDR3 is TGTGCCAGCAGTGAAACCGACAGGTTGGTGACAGATACGCAGTATTTT. V and J are TRBV2 and TRBJ2-3; a possible D gene is TRBD1 (6 bases). Germline V gene sequence: CDR1 SNHLY, CDR2 FYNNEI. Trimming took 2 bases from V and 3 from J, leaving 15 bases between them. This CDR3 is built from 16 residues.

V is TRBV7-3 and J is TRBJ1-6, with D possibly matching TRBD1 (5 bases). In germline, CDR1 is SGHTA, CDR2 FQGTGA. V was shortened by 1 base and J by 13 bases, with 11 bases between the two germline ends. This CDR3 comprises 13 residues. CDR3 in amino acids: CASSLSGADPLHF. The CDR3 nucleotides read TGTGCCAGCAGCTTAAGTGGGGCAGACCCCCTCCACTTT.

This rearrangement joins TRBV5-4 to TRBJ2-2; 10 nucleotides match TRBD2. Germline trimming cut 4 bases from V and 3 bases from J; bases unmatched to any gene: 9. Germline V lookup: CDR1 SGHNT, CDR2 YYREEE (reference sequence). The CDR3 spans 17 residues. CDR3 coding DNA: TGTGCCAGCAGCCCCCCGGGACTAGCGACTCACACCGGGGAGCTGTTTTTT. This translates into CASSPPGLATHTGELFF.

The chain links TRBV6-2 or TRBV6-3 to TRBJ2-7; 9 bases are shared with TRBD2. This CDR3 spans 16 amino acids. Germline V gene lookup returns CDR1 MNHEY and CDR2 SVGEGT. Losses at the gene ends were 5 bases for V and 4 bases for J; bases not matched to a gene: 12. CDR3 bases: TGTGCCAGCAGTAATCCCCATAGCGGGAGTGGTTACGAGCAGTACTTC. Amino acid sequence: CASSNPHSGSGYEQYF.

The rearrangement links TRBV3-1 (or the pseudogene TRBV3-2) to TRBJ2-1, with D perhaps matching TRBD2 (6 bases). V was trimmed by 1 base and J by 9 bases, leaving 7 bases between them. The CDR3 consists of 12 residues. CDR1 and CDR2 from the germline V gene are LGHDT and YNNKEL (reference sequence). CDR3 sequence reads: CASSQGGIEQFF. In DNA form, the CDR3 reads TGTGCCAGCAGCCAAGGCGGGATTGAGCAGTTCTTC.

The genes are TRBV19 and TRBJ1-5; 7 bases fit TRBD1. CDR1 LNHDA and CDR2 SQIVND come from the germline V gene (reference sequence). J was trimmed by 3 bases and V by 5 bases; bases with no gene match: 4. The CDR3 has 14 residues. Here the CDR3 DNA reads TGTGCCAGTAGTGGGACAGTCTTCAATCAGCCCCAGCATTTT. Translating it yields CASSGTVFNQPQHF.

The chain uses TRBV7-2 and TRBJ1-5; the D is unclear. Germline V gives CDR1 SGHTA, CDR2 FQGNSA. The length of the CDR3 is 12 residues. With 8 bases removed from V and 4 bases from J, the gap between germline ends came to 9 bases. The CDR3 loop is CASARVNQPQHF. CDR3 DNA sequence: TGTGCCAGCGCTCGGGTAAATCAGCCCCAGCATTTT.

V and J are TRBV4-1 and TRBJ2-5, with a possible D match to TRBD1 (5 bases). Trimming left V 0 bases short and J 4 bases short, with 12 bases between. Germline V CDR1 and CDR2: MGHRA, YSYEKL. The CDR3 length is 15 residues. CDR3 region: CASSQDWGPRETQYF. The CDR3 nucleotides are TGCGCCAGCAGCCAAGATTGGGGCCCTAGAGAGACCCAGTACTTC.

This clone was counted a few times. V usage is TRBV5-1 and J usage is TRBJ2-4; TRBD1 might be the D (5 bases). CDR3 length equals 15 residues. V was clipped by 3 bases and J by 1 base, with 11 bases between them. CDR1 is SGHRS, CDR2 YFSETQ, per germline. The CDR3 nucleotides read TGCGCCAGCAGCTCGGAACGACAGGCCAAAAACATTCAGTACTTC. Its protein is CASSSERQAKNIQYF.

J is TRBJ1-1 and V is TRBV5-1; D call uncertain. V was pared by 4 bases and J by 2 bases, with 9 bases between. Germline-derived CDR1 and CDR2 are SGHRS and YFSETQ. The CDR3 is made up of 13 amino acids. CDR3 bases: TGCGCCAGCAGCCTGTCCACAAACACTGAAGCTTTCTTT. Encoded protein: CASSLSTNTEAFF.

CDR3 nucleotide sequence: TGTGCCAGTAGCCTTCGGACAGGGGGCTATGGCTACACCTTC. This codes for CASSLRTGGYGYTF. The rearrangement uses TRBV19 and TRBJ1-2; the match to TRBD1 covers 10 bases. The CDR3 sequence is 14 residues long. V shed 6 bases and J 4 bases; nucleotides not matched to a gene: 5. CDR1 is LNHDA and CDR2 is SQIVND in the germline V gene (reference sequence).

V usage is TRBV19 and J usage is TRBJ2-6; tentative D call: TRBD2 (6 bases). Germline V gene sequence: CDR1 LNHDA, CDR2 SQIVND (reference sequence). CDR3 length equals 16 residues. Trimming pared 8 bases from V and 0 bases from J, leaving 14 bases between. CDR3 loop: CASSAAGISGANVLTF. The CDR3 bases are TGTGCCAGTTCGGCCGCGGGGATCTCTGGGGCCAACGTCCTGACTTTC.